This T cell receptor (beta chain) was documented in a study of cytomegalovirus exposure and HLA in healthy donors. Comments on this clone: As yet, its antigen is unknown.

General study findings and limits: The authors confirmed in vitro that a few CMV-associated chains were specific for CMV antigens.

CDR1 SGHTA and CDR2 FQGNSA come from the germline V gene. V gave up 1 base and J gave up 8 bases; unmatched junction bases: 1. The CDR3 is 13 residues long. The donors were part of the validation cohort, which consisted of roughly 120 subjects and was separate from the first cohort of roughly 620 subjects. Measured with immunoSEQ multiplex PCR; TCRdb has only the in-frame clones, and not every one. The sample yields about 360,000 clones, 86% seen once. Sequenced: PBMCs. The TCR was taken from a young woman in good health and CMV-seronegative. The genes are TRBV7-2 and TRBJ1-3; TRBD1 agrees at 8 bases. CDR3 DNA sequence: TGTGCCAGCAGCTTAGACAGGGGGGACACCATATATTTT. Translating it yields CASSLDRGDTIYF.